Here is one T cell receptor beta chain with its context. This clonotype has more than one count but fewer than ten. Its recognized antigen is unknown. No base quality information exists; no much larger clone differs at one position. Systemically healthy Caucasian individuals from Russia, approximately 39 in total and aged roughly 6 to 100 years, were included as donors. Each donor gave approximately 10 milliliters of peripheral blood, collected into EDTA-treated Vacutainer tubes. PBMCs were isolated by Ficoll-Paque density-gradient centrifugation, with at least 7 million obtained per sample. Trizol reagent was used to extract total RNA from the PBMCs, yielding at least 5 micrograms per sample. Naive CD45RAhigh/CD27high T cell percentages were measured by flow cytometry on a PBMC aliquot from every donor. The library was obtained by 5' RACE. TCRdb shows the sequencer as Illumina HiSeq 2500. A second PCR of 7 to 11 cycles was performed with a sample-barcoded 5' primer and a J-beta primer mix. A template-switch 5' adaptor carrying 12 random nucleotides introduced a unique molecular identifier onto each TCR beta cDNA molecule. Each sample yielded at least 2.5 million CDR3-containing paired-end reads. First-strand cDNA was synthesized from all RNA with the Mint cDNA synthesis kit, primed by a TRBC-specific oligonucleotide. Following uracil-DNA glycosylase treatment, all cDNA underwent a first 18-cycle PCR with the universal primers M1SS and BC2_uni_R. As for the authors' bioinformatics: Normalization of each sample was performed by random selection of 1 million high-quality reads, each carrying a distinct molecular identifier. Instead of being binned into consensus sequences, reads with shared molecular identifiers were discarded. MiTCR, set to a Q25 quality threshold and the strictest error-elimination algorithm, was used for CDR3 identification, clonotype clustering and error correction. A nonparametric unseen species model with Euler transformation was used to estimate lower-bound total TCR beta diversity. The public reads were reprocessed in TCRdb via fastp at Q25 and MiXCR, keeping in-frame beta chains. Records with the same CDR3 protein are collapsed into one entry carrying the most frequent genes and DNA. For this entry, the V and J calls and clone size follow TCRdb and not the study's own pipeline. This sample is represented by under 950,000 distinct CDR3 sequences; approximately 21% of them were singletons. The ten biggest clones cover about 20% of the sample.

These data belong to a study of blood T cells in healthy people across ages (dated by TCRdb to about 2015). About the investigation overall: Template switching captured roughly one uniquely barcoded TCR beta cDNA molecule per two T cells in model experiments. Using deep sequencing normalized with unique cDNA molecular identifiers, the study measured how TCR beta repertoire diversity changes with age. Donors were grouped into four age groups: young (average roughly 17 years), middle-aged (under 40), aged (roughly 62) and long-lived (approximately 75). To avoid experimental bias, donors of different ages were distributed randomly across sequencing lanes. For two donors (one aged 18 to 30 and one aged 80 or older), the study analyzed two additional independent replicas of 1 million unique cDNA reads from the same blood draw.

On the study overall, not on this receptor specifically: Observed TCR beta diversity correlated strongly with the percentage of naive T cells measured by flow cytometry. Estimates of total diversity based on one million sequenced T cells were regarded as lower bounds and as underestimates. Compared with the aged group, more naive CD4+ T cells, fewer expanded clones and increased TCR diversity were shown by the long-lived group, suggesting age selection. Because donor CMV infection status was unknown, age-related changes in expanded clonotypes were potentially confounded. Bulk unsorted PBMC profiling prevented conclusive comparison of naive and antigen-experienced compartments. Observed TCR beta diversity per million T cells fell roughly linearly with age, and a significant reduction was already apparent by age roughly 41.

Spanning cysteine to phenylalanine, the CDR3 consists of 12 amino acids. The entry retains the CDR3 DNA only, 36 bases that are in frame from base 1. The V and J ends are trimmed by 2 bases and 7 bases, leaving 8 bases between them. The material sequenced was blood. This TCR derives from a man between 65 and 85 years old in good health. The chain joins TRBV12-3 or TRBV12-4 to TRBJ1-2, with the identity of the D gene unclear. The CDR3 region has the sequence CASSLTGVGYTF. The sequence in DNA is TGTGCCAGCAGTTTAACTGGGGTTGGCTACACCTTC.